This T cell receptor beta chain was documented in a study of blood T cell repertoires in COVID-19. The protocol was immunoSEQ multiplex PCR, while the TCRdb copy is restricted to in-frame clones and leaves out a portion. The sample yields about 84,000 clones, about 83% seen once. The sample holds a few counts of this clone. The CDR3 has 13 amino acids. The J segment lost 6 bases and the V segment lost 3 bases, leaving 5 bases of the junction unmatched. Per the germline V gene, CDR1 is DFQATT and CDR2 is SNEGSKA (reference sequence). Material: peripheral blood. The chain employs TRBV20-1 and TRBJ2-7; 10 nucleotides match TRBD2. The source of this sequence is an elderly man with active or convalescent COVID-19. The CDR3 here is CSASLAGVGEQYF. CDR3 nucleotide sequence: TGCAGTGCTAGTCTAGCGGGAGTCGGCGAGCAGTACTTC.